The T cell receptor (beta chain) described here comes from a study of blood T cell repertoires in COVID-19. The wider study: Italy, Spain and the United States were the sources of the convalescent and acute COVID-19 samples.

Clones were sequenced by immunoSEQ multiplex PCR, and TCRdb holds only the in-frame ones, with some missing. In the table there are about 60,000 clones, approximately 79% of which are singletons. The CDR3 extends over 13 amino acids. The V and J ends lost 4 bases and 7 bases respectively, with 11 bases between them. CDR1 and CDR2 from the germline V gene are SGHTA and FQGNSA. The chain combines TRBV7-2 with TRBJ2-1; D perhaps matches TRBD1 (5 bases). The TCR sequence derives from a human donor in a cohort sampled during active COVID-19. The material sequenced was peripheral blood. CDR3 region: CASSSLPGNEQFF. For the CDR3, the DNA is TGTGCCAGCAGCTCCCTTCCAGGGAATGAGCAGTTCTTC. The variable domain in full, completed from reference TRBV7-2 and TRBJ2-1, reads GAGVSQSPSNKVTEKGKDVELRCDPISGHTALYWYRQSLGQGLEFLIYFQGNSAPDKSGLPSDRFSAERTGGSVSTLTIQRTQQEDSAVYLCASSSLPGNEQFFGPGTRLTVL.